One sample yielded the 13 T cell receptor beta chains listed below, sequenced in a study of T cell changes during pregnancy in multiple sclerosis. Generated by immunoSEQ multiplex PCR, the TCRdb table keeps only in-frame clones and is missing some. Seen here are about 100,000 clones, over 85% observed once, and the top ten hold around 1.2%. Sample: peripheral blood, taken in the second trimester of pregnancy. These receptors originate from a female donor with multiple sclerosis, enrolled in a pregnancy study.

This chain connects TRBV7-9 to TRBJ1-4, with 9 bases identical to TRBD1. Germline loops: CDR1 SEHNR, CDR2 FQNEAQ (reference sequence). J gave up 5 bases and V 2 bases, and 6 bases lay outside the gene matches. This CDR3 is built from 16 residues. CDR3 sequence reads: CASSLMLGTGNEKLFF. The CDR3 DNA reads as TGTGCCAGCAGCTTAATGCTCGGGACAGGGAATGAAAAACTGTTTTTT.

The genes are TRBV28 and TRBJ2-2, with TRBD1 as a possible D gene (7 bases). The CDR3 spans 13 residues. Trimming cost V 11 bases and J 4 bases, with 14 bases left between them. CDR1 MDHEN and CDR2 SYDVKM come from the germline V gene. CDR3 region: CALGGQSTGELFF. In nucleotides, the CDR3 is TGTGCCTTGGGGGGACAGTCCACCGGGGAGCTGTTTTTT.

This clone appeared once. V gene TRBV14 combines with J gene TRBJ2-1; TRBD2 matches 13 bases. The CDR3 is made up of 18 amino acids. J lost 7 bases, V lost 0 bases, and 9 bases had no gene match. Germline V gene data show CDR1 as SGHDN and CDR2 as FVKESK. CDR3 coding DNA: TGTGCCAGCAGCCAAGAATCCGGAATACTAGCGGGAGGGAATGAGCAGTTCTTC. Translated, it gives CASSQESGILAGGNEQFF.

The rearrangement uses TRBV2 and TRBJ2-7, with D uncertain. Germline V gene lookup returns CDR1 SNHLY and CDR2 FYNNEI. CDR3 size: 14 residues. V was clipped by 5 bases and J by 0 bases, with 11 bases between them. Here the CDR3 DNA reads TGTGCCAGCAGTCAGGATCGAAGCTCCTACGAGCAGTACTTC. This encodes CASSQDRSSYEQYF. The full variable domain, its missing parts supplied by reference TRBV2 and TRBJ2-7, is EPEVTQTPSHQVTQMGQEVILRCVPISNHLYFYWYRQILGQKVEFLVSFYNNEISEKSEIFDDQFSVERPDGSNFTLKIRSTKLEDSAMYFCASSQDRSSYEQYFGPGTRLTVT.

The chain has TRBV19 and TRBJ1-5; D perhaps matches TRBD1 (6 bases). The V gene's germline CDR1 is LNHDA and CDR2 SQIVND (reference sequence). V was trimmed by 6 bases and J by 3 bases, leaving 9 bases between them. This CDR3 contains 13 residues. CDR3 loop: CASRQGSNQPQHF. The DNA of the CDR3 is TGTGCCAGTAGACAGGGTTCCAATCAGCCCCAGCATTTT.

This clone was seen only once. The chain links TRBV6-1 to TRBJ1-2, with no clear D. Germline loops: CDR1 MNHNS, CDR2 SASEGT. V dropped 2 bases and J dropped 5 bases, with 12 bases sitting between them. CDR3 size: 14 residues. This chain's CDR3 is CASSESRGGYGYTF. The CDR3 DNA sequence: TGTGCCAGCAGTGAATCGCGGGGTGGGTATGGCTACACCTTC.

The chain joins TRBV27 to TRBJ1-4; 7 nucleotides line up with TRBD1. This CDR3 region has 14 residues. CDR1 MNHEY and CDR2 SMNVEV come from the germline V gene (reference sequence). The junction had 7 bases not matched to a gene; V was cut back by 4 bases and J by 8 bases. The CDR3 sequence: CASSYGTVGEKLFF. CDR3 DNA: TGTGCCAGCAGTTACGGGACAGTAGGCGAAAAACTGTTTTTT. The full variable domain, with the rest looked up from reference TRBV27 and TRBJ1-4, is EAQVTQNPRYLITVTGKKLTVTCSQNMNHEYMSWYRQDPGLGLRQIYYSMNVEVTDKGDVPEGYKVSRKEKRNFPLILESPSPNQTSLYFCASSYGTVGEKLFFGSGTQLSVL.

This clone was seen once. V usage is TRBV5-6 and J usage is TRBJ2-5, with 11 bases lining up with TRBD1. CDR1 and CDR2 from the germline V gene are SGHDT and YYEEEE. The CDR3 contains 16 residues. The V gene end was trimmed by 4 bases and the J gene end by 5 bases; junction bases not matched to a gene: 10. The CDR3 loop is CASSPRTGGAGETQYF. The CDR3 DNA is TGTGCCAGCAGCCCCCGGACAGGGGGCGCGGGGGAGACCCAGTACTTC.

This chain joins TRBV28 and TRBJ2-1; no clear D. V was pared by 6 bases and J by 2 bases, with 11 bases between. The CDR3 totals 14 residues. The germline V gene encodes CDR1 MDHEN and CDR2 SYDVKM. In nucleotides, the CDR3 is TGTGCCAGCAGGAACTCGGGTCCCTACAATGAGCAGTTCTTC. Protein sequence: CASRNSGPYNEQFF.

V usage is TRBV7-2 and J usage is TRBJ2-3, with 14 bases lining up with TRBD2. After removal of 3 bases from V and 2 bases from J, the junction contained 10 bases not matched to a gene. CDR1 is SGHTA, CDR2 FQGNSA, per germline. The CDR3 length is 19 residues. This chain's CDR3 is CASSFGGTSGSVITDTQYF. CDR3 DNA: TGTGCCAGCAGCTTTGGTGGGACTAGCGGGAGTGTTATCACAGATACGCAGTATTTT.

The DNA for the CDR3 is TGTGCCAGCAGCTCACTCGGGACAGGGGACACCGGGGAGCTGTTTTTT. It specifies CASSSLGTGDTGELFF. J is TRBJ2-2 and V is TRBV7-9; TRBD1 matches 10 bases. Germline V lookup: CDR1 SEHNR, CDR2 FQNEAQ (reference sequence). This CDR3 has 16 residues. V gave up 4 bases and J gave up 3 bases; unmatched junction bases: 5.

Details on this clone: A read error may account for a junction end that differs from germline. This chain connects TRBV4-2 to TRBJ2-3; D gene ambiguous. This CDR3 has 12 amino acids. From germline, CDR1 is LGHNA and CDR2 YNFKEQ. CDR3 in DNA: TGTGCCAGCAGCCAAGCCGGTCCCCCCGTTGATTTT. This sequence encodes CASSQAGPPVDF.

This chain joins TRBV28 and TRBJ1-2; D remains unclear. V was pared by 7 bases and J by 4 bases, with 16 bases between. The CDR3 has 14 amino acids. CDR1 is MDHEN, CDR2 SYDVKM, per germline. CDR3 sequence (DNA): TGTGCCAGCACTCGAGGCGGGGAGATCTATGGCTACACCTTC. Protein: CASTRGGEIYGYTF.